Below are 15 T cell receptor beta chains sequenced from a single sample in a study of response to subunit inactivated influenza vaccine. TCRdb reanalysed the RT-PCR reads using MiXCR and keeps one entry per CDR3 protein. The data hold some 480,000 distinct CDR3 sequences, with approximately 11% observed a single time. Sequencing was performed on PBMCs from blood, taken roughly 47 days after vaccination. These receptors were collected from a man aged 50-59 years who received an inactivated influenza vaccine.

CDR3 loop: CSAEEGAGTGELFF. DNA for the CDR3: TGCAGTGCCGAGGAGGGGGCCGGCACCGGGGAGCTGTTTTTT. The V and J genes are TRBV20-1 and TRBJ2-2, with D perhaps TRBD1 (7 bases). The V gene's germline CDR1 is DFQATT and CDR2 SNEGSKA (reference sequence). The CDR3 is made up of 14 amino acids. Trimming removed 6 bases at V and 4 bases at J, with 15 bases between.

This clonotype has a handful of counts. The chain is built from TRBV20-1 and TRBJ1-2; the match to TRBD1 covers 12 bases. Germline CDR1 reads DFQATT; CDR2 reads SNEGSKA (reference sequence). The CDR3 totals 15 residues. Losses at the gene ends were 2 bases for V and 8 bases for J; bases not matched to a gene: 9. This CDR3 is CSARRPGQGARGYTF. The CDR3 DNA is TGCAGTGCTAGACGACCGGGACAGGGGGCGCGAGGCTACACCTTC.

The CDR3 DNA sequence: TGTGCCAGCAGCTCGAATACAGGAATCTACAATGAGCAGTTCTTC. Residues: CASSSNTGIYNEQFF. This chain joins TRBV7-8 and TRBJ2-1; tentatively, D is TRBD1 (5 bases). CDR1 is SGHVS, CDR2 FQNEAQ, per germline. The V and J ends lost 4 bases and 3 bases respectively, with 13 bases between them. The CDR3 runs to 15 residues.

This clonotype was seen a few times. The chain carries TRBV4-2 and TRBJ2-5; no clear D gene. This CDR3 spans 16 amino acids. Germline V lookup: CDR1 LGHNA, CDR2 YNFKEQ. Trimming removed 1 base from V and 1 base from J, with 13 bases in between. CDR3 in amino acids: CASSQAWQDVQETQYF. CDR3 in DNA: TGTGCCAGCAGCCAAGCATGGCAGGACGTCCAAGAGACCCAGTACTTC.

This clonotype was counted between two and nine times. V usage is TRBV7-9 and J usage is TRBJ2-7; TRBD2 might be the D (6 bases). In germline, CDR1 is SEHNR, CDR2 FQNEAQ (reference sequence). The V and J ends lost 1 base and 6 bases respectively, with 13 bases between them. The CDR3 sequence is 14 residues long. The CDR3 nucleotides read TGTGCCAGCAGCTTAGACCTTCCGCGGGGCGAGCAGTACTTC. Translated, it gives CASSLDLPRGEQYF.

CDR3 residues: CASSISGIAKNIQYF. CDR3 nucleotide sequence: TGTGCCAGCAGCATTAGCGGAATAGCCAAAAACATTCAGTACTTC. This chain connects TRBV7-9 to TRBJ2-4; D possibly corresponds to TRBD2 (6 bases). This CDR3 comprises 15 residues. V was trimmed by 5 bases and J by 0 bases, leaving 11 bases between them. Germline V gene sequence: CDR1 SEHNR, CDR2 FQNEAQ (reference sequence).

For the CDR3, the DNA is TGCGCCAGCAGCTTCTACCCTCGGGGTAGCGGGGCTCCTAGCACAGATACGCAGTATTTT. Residues: CASSFYPRGSGAPSTDTQYF. The chain joins TRBV5-1 to TRBJ2-3; 8 nucleotides align to TRBD2. V was clipped by 2 bases and J by 0 bases; unmatched bases: 17. The germline gives CDR1 SGHRS, CDR2 YFSETQ. The CDR3 is 20 residues long.

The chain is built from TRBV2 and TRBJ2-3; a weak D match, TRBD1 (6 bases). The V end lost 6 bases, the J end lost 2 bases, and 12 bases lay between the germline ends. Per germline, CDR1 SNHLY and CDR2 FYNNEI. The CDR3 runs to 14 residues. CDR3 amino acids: CASRDRQNTDTQYF. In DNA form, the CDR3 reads TGTGCCAGCAGGGACAGACAGAACACAGATACGCAGTATTTT.

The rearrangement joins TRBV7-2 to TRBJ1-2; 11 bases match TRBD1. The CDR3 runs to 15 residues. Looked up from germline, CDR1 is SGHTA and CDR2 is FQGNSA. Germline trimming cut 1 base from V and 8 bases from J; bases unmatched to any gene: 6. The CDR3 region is CASSLVGQGARGYTF. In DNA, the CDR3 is TGTGCCAGCAGCTTAGTAGGACAGGGGGCTCGGGGCTACACCTTC.

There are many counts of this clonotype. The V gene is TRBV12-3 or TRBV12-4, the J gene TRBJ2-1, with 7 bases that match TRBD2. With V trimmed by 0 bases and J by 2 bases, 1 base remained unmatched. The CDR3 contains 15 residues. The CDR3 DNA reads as TGTGCCAGCAGTTTAGCAGGACTAGCCTACAATGAGCAGTTCTTC. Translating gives CASSLAGLAYNEQFF.

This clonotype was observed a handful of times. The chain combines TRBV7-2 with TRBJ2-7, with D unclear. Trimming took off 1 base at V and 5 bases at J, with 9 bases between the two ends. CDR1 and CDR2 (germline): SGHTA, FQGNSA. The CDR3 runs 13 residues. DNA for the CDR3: TGTGCCAGCAGCTTAGATGGGTACCACGAGCAGTACTTC. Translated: CASSLDGYHEQYF.

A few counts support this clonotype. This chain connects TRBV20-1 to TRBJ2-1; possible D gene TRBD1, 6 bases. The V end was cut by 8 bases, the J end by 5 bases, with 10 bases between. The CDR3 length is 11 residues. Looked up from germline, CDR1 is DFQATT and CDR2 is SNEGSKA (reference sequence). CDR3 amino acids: CSPGTNNEQFF. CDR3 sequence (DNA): TGCAGTCCCGGGACAAACAATGAGCAGTTCTTC.

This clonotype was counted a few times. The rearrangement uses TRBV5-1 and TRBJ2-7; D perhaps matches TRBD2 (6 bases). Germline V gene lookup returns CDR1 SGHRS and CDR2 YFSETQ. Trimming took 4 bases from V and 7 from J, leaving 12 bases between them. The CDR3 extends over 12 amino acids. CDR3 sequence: CASSAGREEQYF. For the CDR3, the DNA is TGCGCCAGCAGCGCGGGACGAGAAGAGCAGTACTTC.

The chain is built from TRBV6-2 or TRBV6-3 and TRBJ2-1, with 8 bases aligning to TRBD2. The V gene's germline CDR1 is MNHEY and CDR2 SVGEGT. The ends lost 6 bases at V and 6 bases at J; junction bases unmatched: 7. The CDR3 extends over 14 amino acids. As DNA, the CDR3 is TGTGCCAGCAGCTCGGGGGGGCCGGGCAATGAGCAGTTCTTC. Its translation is CASSSGGPGNEQFF.

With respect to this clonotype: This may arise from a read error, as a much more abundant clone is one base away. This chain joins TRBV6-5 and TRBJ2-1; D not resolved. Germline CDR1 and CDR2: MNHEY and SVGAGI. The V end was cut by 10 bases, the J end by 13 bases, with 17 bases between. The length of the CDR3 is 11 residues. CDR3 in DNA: TGTGCCACCAGCGAGGTGGGTGACCAGTTCTTC. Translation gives CATSEVGDQFF.